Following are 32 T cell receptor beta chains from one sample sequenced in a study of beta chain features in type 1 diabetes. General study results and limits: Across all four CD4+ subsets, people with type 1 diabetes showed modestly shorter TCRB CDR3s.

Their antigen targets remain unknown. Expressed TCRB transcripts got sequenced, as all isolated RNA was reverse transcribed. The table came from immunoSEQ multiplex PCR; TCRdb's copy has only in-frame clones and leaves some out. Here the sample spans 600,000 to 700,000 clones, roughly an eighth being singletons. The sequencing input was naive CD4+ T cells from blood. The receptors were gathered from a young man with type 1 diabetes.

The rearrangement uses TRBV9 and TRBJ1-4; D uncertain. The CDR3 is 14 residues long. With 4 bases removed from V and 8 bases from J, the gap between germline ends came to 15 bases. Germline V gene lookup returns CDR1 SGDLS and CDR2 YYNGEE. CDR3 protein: CASSPEGSEEKLFF. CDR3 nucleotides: TGTGCCAGCAGCCCCGAAGGGTCGGAGGAAAAACTGTTTTTT.

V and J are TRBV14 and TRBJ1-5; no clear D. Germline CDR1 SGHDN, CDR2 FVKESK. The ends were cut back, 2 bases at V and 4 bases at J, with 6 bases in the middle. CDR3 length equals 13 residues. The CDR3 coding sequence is TGTGCCAGCAGCCAAAGTGGGAATCAGCCCCAGCATTTT. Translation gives CASSQSGNQPQHF.

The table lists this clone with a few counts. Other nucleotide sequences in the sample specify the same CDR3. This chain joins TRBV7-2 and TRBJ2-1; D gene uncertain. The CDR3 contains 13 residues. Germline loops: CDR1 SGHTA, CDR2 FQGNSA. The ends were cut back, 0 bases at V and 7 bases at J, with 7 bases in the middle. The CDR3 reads CASSLALLNEQFF. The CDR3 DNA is TGTGCCAGCAGCTTAGCGCTTTTGAATGAGCAGTTCTTC.

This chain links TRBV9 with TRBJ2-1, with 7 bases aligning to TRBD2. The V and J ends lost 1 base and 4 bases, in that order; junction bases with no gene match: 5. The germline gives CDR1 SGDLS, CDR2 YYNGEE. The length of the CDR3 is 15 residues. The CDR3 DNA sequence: TGTGCCAGCAGCGTACTGGGCGGGAGATACAATGAGCAGTTCTTC. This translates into CASSVLGGRYNEQFF.

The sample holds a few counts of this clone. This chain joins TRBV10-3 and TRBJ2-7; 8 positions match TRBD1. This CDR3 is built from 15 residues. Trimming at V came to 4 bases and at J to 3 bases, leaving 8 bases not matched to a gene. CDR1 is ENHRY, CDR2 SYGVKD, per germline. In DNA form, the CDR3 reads TGTGCCATCAGTGCCTGGACAGGGCGAGGCTACGAGCAGTACTTC. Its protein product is CAISAWTGRGYEQYF.

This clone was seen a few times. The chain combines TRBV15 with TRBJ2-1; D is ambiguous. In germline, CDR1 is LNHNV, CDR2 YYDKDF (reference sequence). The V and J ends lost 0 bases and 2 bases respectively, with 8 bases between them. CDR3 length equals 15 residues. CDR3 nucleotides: TGTGCCACCAGCAGAGAGGACGGAACCTACAATGAGCAGTTCTTC. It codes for CATSREDGTYNEQFF.

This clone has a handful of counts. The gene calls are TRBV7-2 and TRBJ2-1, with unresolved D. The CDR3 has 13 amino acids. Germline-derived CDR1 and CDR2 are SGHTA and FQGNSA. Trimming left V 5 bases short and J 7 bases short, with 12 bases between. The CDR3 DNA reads TGTGCCAGCAGCACCCGACCCGTAAATGAGCAGTTCTTC. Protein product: CASSTRPVNEQFF.

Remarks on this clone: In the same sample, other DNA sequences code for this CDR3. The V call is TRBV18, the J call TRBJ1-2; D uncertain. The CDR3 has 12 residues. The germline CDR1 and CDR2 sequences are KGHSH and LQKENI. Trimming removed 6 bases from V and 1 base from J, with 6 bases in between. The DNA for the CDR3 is TGTGCCAGCTCCCCGAGTAACTATGGCTACACCTTC. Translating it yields CASSPSNYGYTF.

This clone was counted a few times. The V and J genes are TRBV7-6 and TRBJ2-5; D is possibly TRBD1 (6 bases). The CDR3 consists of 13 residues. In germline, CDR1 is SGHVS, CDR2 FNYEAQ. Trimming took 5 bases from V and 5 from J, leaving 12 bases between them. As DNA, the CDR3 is TGTGCCAGCAGCACACAGGGTGGGGAGACCCAGTACTTC. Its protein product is CASSTQGGETQYF.

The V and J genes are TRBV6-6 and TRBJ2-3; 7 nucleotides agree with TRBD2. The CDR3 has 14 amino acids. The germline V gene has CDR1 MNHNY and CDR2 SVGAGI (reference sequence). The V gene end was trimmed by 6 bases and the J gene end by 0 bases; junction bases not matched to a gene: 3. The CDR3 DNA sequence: TGTGCCAGCAGAGCAGCGGGGAGCACAGATACGCAGTATTTT. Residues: CASRAAGSTDTQYF.

CDR3 in DNA: TGTGCCAGCAGTTCGACAGGGGGCAATTTTAACGAGCAGTACTTC. Translation gives CASSSTGGNFNEQYF. This chain uses TRBV27 with TRBJ2-7, with 10 bases fitting TRBD1. The CDR3 runs to 15 residues. V shed 4 bases and J 5 bases; nucleotides not matched to a gene: 8. Germline-derived CDR1 and CDR2 are MNHEY and SMNVEV (reference sequence).

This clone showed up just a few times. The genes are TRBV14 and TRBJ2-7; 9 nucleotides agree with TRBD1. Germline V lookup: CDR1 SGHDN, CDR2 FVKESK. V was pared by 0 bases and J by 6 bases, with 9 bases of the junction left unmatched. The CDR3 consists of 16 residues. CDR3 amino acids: CASSQDRDRERGEQYF. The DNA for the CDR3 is TGTGCCAGCAGCCAAGATAGGGACAGGGAAAGGGGCGAGCAGTACTTC.

The DNA for the CDR3 is TGTGCCAGCAGCAGGAATAGCAATCAGCCCCAGCATTTT. Protein sequence: CASSRNSNQPQHF. This sequence joins TRBV13 and TRBJ1-5; D call uncertain. Germline CDR1 is PRHDT and CDR2 is FYEKMQ (reference sequence). Between the trimmed V and J ends, which lost 5 bases and 0 bases, there was a span of 5 bases. This CDR3 comprises 13 residues.

The CDR3 bases are TGTGCCAGCAGTTTAGGCAGACAAAACATTCAGTACTTC. The encoded protein is CASSLGRQNIQYF. The V and J genes are TRBV27 and TRBJ2-4; unclear D gene. The CDR3 has 13 amino acids. The germline V gene has CDR1 MNHEY and CDR2 SMNVEV (reference sequence). Trimming took off 2 bases at V and 5 bases at J, with 7 bases between the two ends.

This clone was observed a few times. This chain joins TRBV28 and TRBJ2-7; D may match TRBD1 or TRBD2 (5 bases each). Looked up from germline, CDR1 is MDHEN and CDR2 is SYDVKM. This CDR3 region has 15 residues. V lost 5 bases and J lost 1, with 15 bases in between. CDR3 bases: TGTGCCAGCAGTCTACTAGGGGCCCCTTCCTACGAGCAGTACTTC. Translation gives CASSLLGAPSYEQYF.

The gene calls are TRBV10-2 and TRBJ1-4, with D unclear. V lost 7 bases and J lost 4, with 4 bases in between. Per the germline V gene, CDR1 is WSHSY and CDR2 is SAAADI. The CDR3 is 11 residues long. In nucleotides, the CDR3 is TGCGCCAGCACCCTTAATGAAAAACTGTTTTTT. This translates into CASTLNEKLFF.

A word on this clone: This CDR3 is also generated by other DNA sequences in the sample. CDR3: CASSDRVGNQPQHF. The CDR3 bases are TGTGCCAGCAGTGACAGGGTCGGCAATCAGCCCCAGCATTTT. The chain couples TRBV6-6 to TRBJ1-5; 7 positions agree with TRBD1. The V gene end was trimmed by 5 bases and the J gene end by 2 bases; junction bases not matched to a gene: 3. Germline-derived CDR1 and CDR2 are MNHNY and SVGAGI (reference sequence). The CDR3 spans 14 residues.

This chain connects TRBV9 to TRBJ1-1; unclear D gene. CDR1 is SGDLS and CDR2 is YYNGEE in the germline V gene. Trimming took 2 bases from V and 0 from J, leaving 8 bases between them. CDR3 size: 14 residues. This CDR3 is CASSVSGVNTEAFF. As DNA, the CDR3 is TGTGCCAGCAGCGTCTCCGGGGTGAACACTGAAGCTTTCTTT. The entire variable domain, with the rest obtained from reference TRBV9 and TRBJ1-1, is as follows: DSGVTQTPKHLITATGQRVTLRCSPRSGDLSVYWYQQSLDQGLQFLIQYYNGEERAKGNILERFSAQQFPDLHSELNLSSLELGDSALYFCASSVSGVNTEAFFGQGTRLTVV.

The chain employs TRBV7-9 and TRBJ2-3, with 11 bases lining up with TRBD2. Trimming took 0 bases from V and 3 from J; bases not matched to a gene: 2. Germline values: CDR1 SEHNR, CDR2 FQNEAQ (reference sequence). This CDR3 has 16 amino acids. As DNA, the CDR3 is TGTGCCAGCAGCTTAGCCCTAGCGGGGGGTACAGATACGCAGTATTTT. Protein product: CASSLALAGGTDTQYF.

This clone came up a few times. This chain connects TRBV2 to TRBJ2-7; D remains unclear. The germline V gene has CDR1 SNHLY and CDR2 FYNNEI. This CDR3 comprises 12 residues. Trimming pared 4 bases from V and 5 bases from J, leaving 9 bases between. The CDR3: CASSGSSHEQYF. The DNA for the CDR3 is TGTGCCAGCAGTGGGAGTTCCCACGAGCAGTACTTC.

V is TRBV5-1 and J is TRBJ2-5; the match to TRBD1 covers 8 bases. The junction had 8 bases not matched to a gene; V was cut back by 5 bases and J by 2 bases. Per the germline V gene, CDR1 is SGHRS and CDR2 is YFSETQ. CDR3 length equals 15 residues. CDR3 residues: CASSATGVRQETQYF. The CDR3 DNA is TGCGCCAGCAGTGCGACAGGGGTGCGGCAAGAGACCCAGTACTTC. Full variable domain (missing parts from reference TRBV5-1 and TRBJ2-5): KAGVTQTPRYLIKTRGQQVTLSCSPISGHRSVSWYQQTPGQGLQFLFEYFSETQRNKGNFPGRFSGRQFSNSRSEMNVSTLELGDSALYLCASSATGVRQETQYFGPGTRLLVL.

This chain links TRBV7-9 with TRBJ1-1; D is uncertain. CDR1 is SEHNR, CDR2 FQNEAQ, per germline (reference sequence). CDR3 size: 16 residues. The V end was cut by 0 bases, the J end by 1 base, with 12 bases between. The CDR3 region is CASSLATTQENTEAFF. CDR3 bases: TGTGCCAGCAGCTTAGCGACTACTCAAGAGAACACTGAAGCTTTCTTT.

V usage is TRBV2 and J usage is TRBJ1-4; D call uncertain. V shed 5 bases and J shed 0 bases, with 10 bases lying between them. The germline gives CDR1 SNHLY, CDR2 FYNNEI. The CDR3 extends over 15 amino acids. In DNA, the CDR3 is TGTGCCAGCAGTACTAACGTTGCAACTAATGAAAAACTGTTTTTT. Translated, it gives CASSTNVATNEKLFF. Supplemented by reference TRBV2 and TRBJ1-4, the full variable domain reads EPEVTQTPSHQVTQMGQEVILRCVPISNHLYFYWYRQILGQKVEFLVSFYNNEISEKSEIFDDQFSVERPDGSNFTLKIRSTKLEDSAMYFCASSTNVATNEKLFFGSGTQLSVL.

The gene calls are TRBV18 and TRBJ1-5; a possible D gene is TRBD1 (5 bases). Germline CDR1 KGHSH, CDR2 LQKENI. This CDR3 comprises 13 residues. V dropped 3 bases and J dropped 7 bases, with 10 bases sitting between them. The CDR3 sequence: CASSPMQGQPQHF. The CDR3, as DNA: TGTGCCAGCTCACCGATGCAGGGCCAGCCCCAGCATTTT.

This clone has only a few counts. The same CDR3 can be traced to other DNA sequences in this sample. CDR3 sequence (DNA): TGTGCCAGCAGTTACGGGACGGCTAACTATGGCTACACCTTC. Encoded protein: CASSYGTANYGYTF. V is TRBV6-5 and J is TRBJ1-2; possibly TRBD1 for D (5 bases). This CDR3 is built from 14 residues. Germline V gene lookup returns CDR1 MNHEY and CDR2 SVGAGI. The germline V and J ends were trimmed by 2 bases and 0 bases, with 7 bases remaining between them.

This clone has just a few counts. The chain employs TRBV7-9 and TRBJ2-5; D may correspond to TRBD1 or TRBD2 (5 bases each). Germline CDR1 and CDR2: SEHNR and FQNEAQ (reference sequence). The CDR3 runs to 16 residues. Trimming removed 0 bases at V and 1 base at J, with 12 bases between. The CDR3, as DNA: TGTGCCAGCAGCTTAGCTGGGACCCCCCTCCAAGAGACCCAGTACTTC. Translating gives CASSLAGTPLQETQYF.

The CDR3 nucleotides read TGTGCCAGCAGAGTTGCTGACACTGAAGCTTTCTTT. This gives the protein CASRVADTEAFF. J is TRBJ1-1 and V is TRBV2; D not resolved. Per the germline V gene, CDR1 is SNHLY and CDR2 is FYNNEI. The CDR3 extends over 12 amino acids. Trimming took 6 bases from V and 3 from J, leaving 8 bases between them.

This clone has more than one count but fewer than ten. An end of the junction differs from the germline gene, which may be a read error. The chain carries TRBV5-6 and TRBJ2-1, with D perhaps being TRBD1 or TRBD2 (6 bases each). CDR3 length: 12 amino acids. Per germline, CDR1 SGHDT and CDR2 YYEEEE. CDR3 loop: CASSWGASQKVF. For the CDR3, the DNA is TGTGCCAGCAGCTGGGGGGCCAGTCAGAAGGTCTTC.

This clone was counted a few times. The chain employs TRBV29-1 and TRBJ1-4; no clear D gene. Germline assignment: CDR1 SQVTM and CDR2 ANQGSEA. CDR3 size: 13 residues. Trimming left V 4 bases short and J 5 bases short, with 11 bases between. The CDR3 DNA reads TGCAGCGTTGCACCCGGAGTAAATGAAAAACTGTTTTTT. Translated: CSVAPGVNEKLFF.

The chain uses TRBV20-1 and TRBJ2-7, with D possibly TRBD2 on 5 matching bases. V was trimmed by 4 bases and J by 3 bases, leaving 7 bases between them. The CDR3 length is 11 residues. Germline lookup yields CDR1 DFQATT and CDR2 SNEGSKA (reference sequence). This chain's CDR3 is CSAKTNYEQYF. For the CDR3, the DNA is TGCAGTGCTAAGACTAACTACGAGCAGTACTTC.

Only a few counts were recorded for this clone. CDR3 residues: CASKTATNEKLFF. CDR3 in DNA: TGTGCCAGCAAGACAGCAACTAATGAAAAACTGTTTTTT. The V and J genes are TRBV2 and TRBJ1-4, with D perhaps TRBD1 (5 bases). Trimming took off 7 bases at V and 0 bases at J, with 6 bases between the two ends. The CDR3 is 13 residues long. Germline assignment: CDR1 SNHLY and CDR2 FYNNEI.

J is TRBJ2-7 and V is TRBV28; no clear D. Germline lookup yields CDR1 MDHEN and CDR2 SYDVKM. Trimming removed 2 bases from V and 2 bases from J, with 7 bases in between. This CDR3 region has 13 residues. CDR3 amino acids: CASSLGAPYEQYF. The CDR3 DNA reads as TGTGCCAGCAGTTTAGGCGCTCCCTACGAGCAGTACTTC.